This T cell receptor beta chain was found in a study of T cell responses to AZD1222 COVID-19 vaccine. Study findings and constraints: Vaccine-associated CD4 TCRs spanned spike, dominant at 160-218 and 743-854. Donors were chiefly white British, with a greater number of females, and clonal diversity was perhaps underestimated. Repertoire sampling was restricted to post-peak T cell response timepoints.

Sequencing was performed with immunoSEQ multiplex PCR; in TCRdb, only in-frame clones are kept and a portion is missing. The data hold over 50,000 clones, with roughly 84% observed a single time. Of note for this clone: As yet, its antigen is unknown.

The specimen comprised peripheral blood, sampled on day 0 of AZD1222 vaccination. The clonotype comes from an adult in good health.

The CDR3 bases are TGTGCCAGCAGCTTAGCAGGGACAGGGTATAGCAATCAGCCCCAGCATTTT. Its translation: CASSLAGTGYSNQPQHF. The rearrangement links TRBV7-8 to TRBJ1-5, with 9 bases aligning to TRBD1. The germline V gene encodes CDR1 SGHVS and CDR2 FQNEAQ. The length of the CDR3 is 17 residues. The V and J ends lost 0 bases and 0 bases, in that order; junction bases with no gene match: 3.